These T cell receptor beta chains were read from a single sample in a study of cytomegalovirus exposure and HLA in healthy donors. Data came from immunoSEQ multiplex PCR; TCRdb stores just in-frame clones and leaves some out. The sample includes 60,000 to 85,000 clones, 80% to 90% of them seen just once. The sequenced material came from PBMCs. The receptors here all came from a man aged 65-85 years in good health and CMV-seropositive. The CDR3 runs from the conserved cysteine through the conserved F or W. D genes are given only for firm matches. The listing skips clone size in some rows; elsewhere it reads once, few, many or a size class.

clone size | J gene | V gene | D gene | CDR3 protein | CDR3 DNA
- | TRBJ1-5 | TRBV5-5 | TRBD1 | CASSLQGAGQPQHF | TGTGCCAGCAGCTTACAGGGGGCAGGTCAGCCCCAGCATTTT
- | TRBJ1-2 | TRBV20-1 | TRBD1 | CSAKGGFGYTF | TGCAGTGCAAAAGGGGGCTTTGGCTACACCTTC
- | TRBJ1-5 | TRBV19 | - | CASSRQAQPQHF | TGTGCCAGTAGTCGACAGGCTCAGCCCCAGCATTTT
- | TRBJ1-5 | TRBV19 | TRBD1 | CASRDRRNQPQHF | TGTGCCAGTAGGGACAGGAGGAATCAGCCCCAGCATTTT
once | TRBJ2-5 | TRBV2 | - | CASSEAAGQETQYF | TGTGCCAGCAGTGAAGCTGCGGGTCAAGAGACCCAGTACTTC
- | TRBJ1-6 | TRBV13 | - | CASSPAGNYNSPLHF | TGTGCCAGCAGCCCCGCGGGCAATTATAATTCACCCCTCCACTTT
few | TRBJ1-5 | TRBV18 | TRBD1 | CASSRDRDQPQHF | TGTGCCAGCTCACGGGACAGGGATCAGCCCCAGCATTTT
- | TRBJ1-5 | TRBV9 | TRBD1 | CASSATGTGMNQPQHF | TGTGCCAGCAGCGCCACCGGGACAGGGATGAATCAGCCCCAGCATTTT
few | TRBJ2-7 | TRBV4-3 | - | CASSQEAAVPYEQYF | TGCGCCAGCAGCCAAGAGGCGGCGGTCCCCTACGAGCAGTACTTC
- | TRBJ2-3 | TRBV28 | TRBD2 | CASSGGDTTDTQYF | TGTGCCAGCAGCGGGGGGGATACCACAGATACGCAGTATTTT
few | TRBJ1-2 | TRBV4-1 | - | CASSQQGDYGYTF | TGCGCCAGCAGCCAACAGGGCGACTATGGCTACACCTTC
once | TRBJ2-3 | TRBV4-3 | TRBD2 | CASSQVQTWLAGGIRDTQYF | TGCGCCAGCAGCCAAGTTCAAACCTGGCTAGCGGGGGGGATTAGAGATACGCAGTATTTT
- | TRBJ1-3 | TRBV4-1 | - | CASSQDMGGLSGNTIYF | TGCGCCAGCAGCCAAGATATGGGAGGGCTCTCTGGAAACACCATATATTTT
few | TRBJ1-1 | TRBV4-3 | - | CASSQGGLGNTEAFF | TGCGCCAGCAGCCAAGGGGGCTTGGGGAACACTGAAGCTTTCTTT
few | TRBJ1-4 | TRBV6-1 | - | CASSRQAHEKLFF | TGTGCCAGCAGTAGACAAGCCCATGAAAAACTGTTTTTT
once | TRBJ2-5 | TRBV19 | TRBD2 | CASSIPGLGQETQYF | TGTGCCAGTAGTATCCCGGGACTAGGTCAAGAGACCCAGTACTTC
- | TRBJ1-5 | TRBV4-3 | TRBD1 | CASSPQGRNQPQHF | TGCGCCAGCAGCCCACAGGGGCGCAATCAGCCCCAGCATTTT
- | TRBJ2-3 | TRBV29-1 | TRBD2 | CSVVAGSTDTQYF | TGCAGCGTTGTAGCGGGAAGCACAGATACGCAGTATTTT
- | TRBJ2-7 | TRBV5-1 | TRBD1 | CASTTTGTGAYEQYF | TGCGCCAGCACAACAACCGGGACAGGGGCCTACGAGCAGTACTTC
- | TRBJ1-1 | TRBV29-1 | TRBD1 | CSAKRPQGTEAFF | TGCAGCGCCAAACGCCCACAGGGGACTGAAGCTTTCTTT
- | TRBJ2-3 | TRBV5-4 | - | CASSLAGVSVVGTQYF | TGTGCCAGCAGCTTGGCGGGGGTCTCCGTTGTGGGGACGCAGTATTTT
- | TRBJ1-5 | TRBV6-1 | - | CASSDAGGGQPQHF | TGTGCCAGCAGTGATGCGGGGGGGGGTCAGCCCCAGCATTTT
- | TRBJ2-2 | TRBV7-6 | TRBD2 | CASSSGTSTRELFF | TGTGCCAGCAGCTCCGGGACTAGCACCCGGGAGCTGTTTTTT
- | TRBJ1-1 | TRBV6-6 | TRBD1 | CASSSGQGGTEAFF | TGTGCCAGCAGTTCGGGACAGGGGGGGACTGAAGCTTTCTTT
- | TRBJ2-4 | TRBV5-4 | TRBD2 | CASSYTLAGGDIQYF | TGTGCCAGCAGCTACACACTAGCGGGAGGTGACATTCAGTACTTC
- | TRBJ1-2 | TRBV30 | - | CAWSVTGYGYTF | TGTGCCTGGAGTGTAACAGGATATGGCTACACCTTC
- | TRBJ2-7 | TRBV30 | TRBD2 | CAWIPFASGSSYEQYF | TGTGCCTGGATACCCTTCGCAAGCGGGAGTAGCTACGAGCAGTACTTC
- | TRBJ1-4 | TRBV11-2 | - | CASSVSGKQNEKLFF | TGTGCCAGCAGCGTTTCAGGGAAGCAGAATGAAAAACTGTTTTTT
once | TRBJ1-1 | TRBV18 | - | CASSGQLNTEAFF | TGTGCCAGCAGCGGACAGTTAAACACTGAAGCTTTCTTT
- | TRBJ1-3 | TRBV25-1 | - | CASSGAAGNTIYF | TGTGCCAGCAGTGGAGCCGCGGGAAACACCATATATTTT
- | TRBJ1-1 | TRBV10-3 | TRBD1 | CATGRGLNTEAFF | TGTGCCACAGGAAGGGGGCTGAACACTGAAGCTTTCTTT
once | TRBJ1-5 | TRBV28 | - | CASSPGIPGNQPQHF | TGTGCCAGCAGCCCCGGTATTCCGGGCAATCAGCCCCAGCATTTT
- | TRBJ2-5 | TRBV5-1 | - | CASSRERETQYF | TGCGCCAGCAGCCGGGAGAGAGAGACCCAGTACTTC
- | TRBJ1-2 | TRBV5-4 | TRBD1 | CASSPDGQGALSSSGYTF | TGTGCCAGCAGCCCGGACGGACAGGGGGCGCTTTCTTCCTCTGGCTACACCTTC
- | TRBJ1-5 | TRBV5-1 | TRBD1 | CASSLTGGNQPQHF | TGCGCCAGCAGCCTAACAGGGGGCAATCAGCCCCAGCATTTT
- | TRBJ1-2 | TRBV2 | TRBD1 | CASSGQGGYGYTF | TGTGCCAGCAGCGGACAGGGAGGATATGGCTACACCTTC
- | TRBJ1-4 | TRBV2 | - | CASSVRGGTNEKLFF | TGTGCCAGCAGCGTAAGGGGGGGCACTAATGAAAAACTGTTTTTT
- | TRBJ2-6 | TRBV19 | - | CASSIGRDSGANVLTF | TGTGCCAGTAGTATAGGCAGGGACTCTGGGGCCAACGTCCTGACTTTC